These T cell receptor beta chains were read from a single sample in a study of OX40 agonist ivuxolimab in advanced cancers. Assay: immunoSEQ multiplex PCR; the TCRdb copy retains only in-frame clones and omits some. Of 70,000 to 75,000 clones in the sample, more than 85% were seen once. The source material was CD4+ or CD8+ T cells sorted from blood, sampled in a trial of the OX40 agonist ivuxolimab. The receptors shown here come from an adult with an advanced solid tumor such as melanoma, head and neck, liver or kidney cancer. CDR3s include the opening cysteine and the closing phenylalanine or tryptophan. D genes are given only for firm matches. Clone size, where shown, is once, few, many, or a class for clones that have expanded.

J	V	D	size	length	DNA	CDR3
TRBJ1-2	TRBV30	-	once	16	TGTGCCTGGGTAGACGGGACACTGCCTGCTAACTATGGCTACACCTTC	CAWVDGTLPANYGYTF
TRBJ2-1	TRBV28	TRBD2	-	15	TGTGCCAGCGCCTCCGCTAGCGGGGCCTACAATGAGCAGTTCTTC	CASASASGAYNEQFF
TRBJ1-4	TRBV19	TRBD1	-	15	TGTGCCAGTAGTACCTCGACAGGGACTAATGAAAAACTGTTTTTT	CASSTSTGTNEKLFF
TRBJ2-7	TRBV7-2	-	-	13	TGTGCCAGCAGGCCATCGGGGACCCACGAGCAGTACTTC	CASRPSGTHEQYF
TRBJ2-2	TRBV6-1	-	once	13	TGTGCCAGCAGCTCAACTATGGCCGGGGAGCTGTTTTTT	CASSSTMAGELFF
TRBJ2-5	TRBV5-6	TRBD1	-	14	TGTGCCAGCAGCTCCAAACAGGGGGGAGAGACCCAGTACTTC	CASSSKQGGETQYF
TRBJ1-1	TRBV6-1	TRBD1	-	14	TGTGCCAGCAGTGAAGACAGGGGAGACACTGAAGCTTTCTTT	CASSEDRGDTEAFF
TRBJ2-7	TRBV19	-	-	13	TGTGCCAGTAGTATGACTAGCTCCTACGAGCAGTACTTC	CASSMTSSYEQYF
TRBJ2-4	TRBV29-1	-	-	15	TGCAGCGTTGTCCAGGGTTTCAGTAGGCAGGGCATTCAGTACTTC	CSVVQGFSRQGIQYF
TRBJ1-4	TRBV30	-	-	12	TGTGCCTGGAGTGTGGTAGGGGAAAAACTGTTTTTT	CAWSVVGEKLFF
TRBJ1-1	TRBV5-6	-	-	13	TGTGCCAGCAGCCAAGCACAGTACACTGAAGCTTTCTTT	CASSQAQYTEAFF
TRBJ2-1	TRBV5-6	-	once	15	TGTGCCAGCAGCTTGGAGGTTAGCGACTACAATGAGCAGTTCTTC	CASSLEVSDYNEQFF
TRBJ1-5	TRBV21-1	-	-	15	TGTGCCAGCAGCACCCTGGACAGGGGTGGTCAGCCCCAGCATTTT	CASSTLDRGGQPQHF
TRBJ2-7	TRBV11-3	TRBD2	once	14	TGTGCCAGCAGCCCAGGCAGCGGGAGTTACGAGCAGTACTTC	CASSPGSGSYEQYF
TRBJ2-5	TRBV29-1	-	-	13	TGCAGCGTTGGAGGTAGCGGACAAGAGACCCAGTACTTC	CSVGGSGQETQYF
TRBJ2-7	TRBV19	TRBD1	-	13	TGTGCCAGTACTAACCAGGGGGCCTACGAGCAGTACTTC	CASTNQGAYEQYF
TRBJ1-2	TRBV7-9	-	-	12	TGTGCCAGCAGCCGGGACAAATATGGCTACACCTTC	CASSRDKYGYTF
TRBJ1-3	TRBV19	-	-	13	TGTGCCAGTATGGGTCCTAGCGGGGACACCATATATTTT	CASMGPSGDTIYF
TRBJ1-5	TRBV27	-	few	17	TGTGCCAGCAGTTTAGCCGGGACAAAATATAGCAATCAGCCCCAGCATTTT	CASSLAGTKYSNQPQHF
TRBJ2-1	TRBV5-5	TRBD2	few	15	TGTGCCAGCAGCTTACGACTAGCGGGAACCAATGAGCAGTTCTTC	CASSLRLAGTNEQFF
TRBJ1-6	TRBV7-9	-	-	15	TGTGCCAGCAGCTTATCCGGGATTAATAATTCACCCCTCCACTTT	CASSLSGINNSPLHF
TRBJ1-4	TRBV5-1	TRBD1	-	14	TGCGCCAGCAGTCCAGGGGGAACTAATGAAAAACTGTTTTTT	CASSPGGTNEKLFF
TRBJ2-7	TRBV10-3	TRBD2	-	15	TGTGCCATCAGTGAGGGACTAGCGGGAGGATACGAGCAGTACTTC	CAISEGLAGGYEQYF
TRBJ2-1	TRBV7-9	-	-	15	TGTGCCAGCAGCTTAAGATTTACAGGGTCAACTGAGCAGTTCTTC	CASSLRFTGSTEQFF